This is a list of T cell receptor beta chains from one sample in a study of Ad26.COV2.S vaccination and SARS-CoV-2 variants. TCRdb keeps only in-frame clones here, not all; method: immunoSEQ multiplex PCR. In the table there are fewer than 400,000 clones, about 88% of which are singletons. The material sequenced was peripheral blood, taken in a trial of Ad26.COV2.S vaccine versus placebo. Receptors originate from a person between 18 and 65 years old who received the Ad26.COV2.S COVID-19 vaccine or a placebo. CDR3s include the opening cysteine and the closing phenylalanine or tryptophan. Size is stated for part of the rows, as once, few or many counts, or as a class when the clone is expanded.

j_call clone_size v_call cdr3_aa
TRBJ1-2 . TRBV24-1 CATSAEGSPYGYTF
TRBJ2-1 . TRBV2 CASSKGQGGYNEQFF
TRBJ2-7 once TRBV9 CASSVGLVAARGYEQYF
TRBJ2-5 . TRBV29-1 CSLGQGTVAGGETQYF
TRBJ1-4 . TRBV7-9 CASSLATGVGEKLFF
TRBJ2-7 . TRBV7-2 CASSLSAGTYEQYF
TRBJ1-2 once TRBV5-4 CASSLGGAYGYTF
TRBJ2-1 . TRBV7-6 CASSLQDLPEQFF
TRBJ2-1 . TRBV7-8 CASEPVPGEQFF
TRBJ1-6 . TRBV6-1 CASSEEISSPLHF
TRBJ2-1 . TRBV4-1 CASSQVGLAGVQFF
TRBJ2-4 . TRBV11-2 CASSFRPGLAGTKNIQYF
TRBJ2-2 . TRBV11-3 CASSFSGLRHHGYTGELFF
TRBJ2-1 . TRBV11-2 CASSPGTGPYNEQFF
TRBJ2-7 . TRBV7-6 CASSLFRDPTSEQYF
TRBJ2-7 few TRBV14 CASSQTHYEQYF
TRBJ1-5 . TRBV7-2 CASSLDRGKQPQHF
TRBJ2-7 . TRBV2 CASSAAYEQYF
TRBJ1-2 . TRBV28 CASSLGHPSNYGYTF
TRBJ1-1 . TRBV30 CAWSEYAVEAFF
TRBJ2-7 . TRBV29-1 CSVELQESYEQYF
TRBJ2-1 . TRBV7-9 CASSLGQGVNEQFF
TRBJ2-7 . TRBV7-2 CASSLAPGRNYEQYF
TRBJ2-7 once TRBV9 CASSVAPGGRIYEQYF
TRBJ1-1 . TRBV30 CAWSLTANTEAFF
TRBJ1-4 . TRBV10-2 CATWDLAEKLFF
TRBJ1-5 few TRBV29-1 CSVGQGRQPQHF
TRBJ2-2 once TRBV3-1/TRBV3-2 CASRPQTGAGELFF
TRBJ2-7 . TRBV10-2 CASSLGQASYEQYF
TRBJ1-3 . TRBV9 CASSPRLGPSSGNTIYF
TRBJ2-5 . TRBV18 CASSLKQETQYF
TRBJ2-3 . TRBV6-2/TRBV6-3 CASSSITDTQYF
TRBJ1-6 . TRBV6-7 CASSYAPEWGRRSYNSPLHF
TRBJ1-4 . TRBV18 CASSPLAGGTEKLFF
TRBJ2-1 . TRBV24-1 CATSEAGSSYNEQFF
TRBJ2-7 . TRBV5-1 CASSLSGSGAYEQYF